One and the same sample provided the 2 T cell receptor beta chains below, sequenced in a study of T-cell reconstitution after alpha-beta-depleted transplantation in children. Using unique molecular identifiers, the investigators prepared the TCRbeta library. MiXCR, applied by TCRdb to the PCR reads, yields one record per CDR3 protein. Of 220,000 or so distinct CDR3 sequences detected, roughly 8.2% appear once; the ten largest clones hold roughly 5.8%. The source was PBMCs, mostly from graft donor cells, collected 180 days after TCRalphabeta/CD19-depleted stem cell transplant. These receptors were taken from a male patient between 10 and 17 years old who had a stem cell transplant for acute lymphoblastic leukemia, so the T cells may come from the graft donor.

This clonotype has ten or more counts. The rearrangement links TRBV4-2 to TRBJ2-7; D remains ambiguous. The CDR3 totals 14 residues. Germline lookup yields CDR1 LGHNA and CDR2 YNFKEQ. V dropped 1 base and J dropped 0 bases, with 7 bases sitting between them. The CDR3 nucleotides are TGTGCCAGCAGCCAAGGTTTCTTCTCCTACGAGCAGTACTTC. Translated: CASSQGFFSYEQYF.

This clonotype was observed many times. The chain has TRBV7-7 and TRBJ2-1, with TRBD1 identical over 8 bases. Germline assignment: CDR1 SSHAT and CDR2 FNYEAQ (reference sequence). The ends lost 2 bases at V and 6 bases at J; junction bases unmatched: 3. CDR3 length equals 14 residues. CDR3 amino acids: CASSLTQGVNEQFF. CDR3 coding DNA: TGTGCCAGCAGCTTAACACAGGGGGTCAATGAGCAGTTCTTC.